This T cell receptor beta chain appears in the sequencing data of a study of T cell repertoires in cytomegalovirus infection. Study overall: Evidence of both CMV infection and a matching HLA type came from public TCR beta signatures. The study, taken as a whole, reports: Cumulative frequency (of public TCR beta family members) identified carriers of CMV plus the relevant HLA.

J was trimmed by 4 bases and V by 0 bases; bases with no gene match: 6. The CDR3 has 14 amino acids. In germline, CDR1 is DFQATT, CDR2 SNEGSKA (reference sequence). TCRdb re-called the reads through MiXCR, storing one row per CDR3 protein. The sample holds about 260,000 distinct CDR3 sequences, 9.1% seen once. In its sample, this clonotype was seen a few times. Its target is not known. The chain uses TRBV20-1 and TRBJ2-7; the match to TRBD1 covers 7 bases. The sample comprised PBMCs. This TCR derives from a human donor in good health (CMV status not recorded). Some clones in this sample may be carry-over from other donors' samples. This CDR3 reads CSARDPNRGYEQYF. The CDR3 nucleotides are TGCAGTGCTAGAGATCCTAACAGGGGATACGAGCAGTACTTC.